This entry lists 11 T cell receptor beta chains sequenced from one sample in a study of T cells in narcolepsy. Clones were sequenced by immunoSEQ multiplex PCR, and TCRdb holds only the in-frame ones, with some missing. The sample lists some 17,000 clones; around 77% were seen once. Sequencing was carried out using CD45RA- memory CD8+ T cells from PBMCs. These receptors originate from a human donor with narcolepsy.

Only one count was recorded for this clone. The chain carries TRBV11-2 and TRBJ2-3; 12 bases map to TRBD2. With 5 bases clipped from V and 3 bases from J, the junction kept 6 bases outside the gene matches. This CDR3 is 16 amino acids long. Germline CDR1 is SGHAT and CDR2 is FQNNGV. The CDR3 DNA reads TGTGCCAGCAGCCCCATCCTAGCGGGGGGGACAGATACGCAGTATTTT. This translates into CASSPILAGGTDTQYF.

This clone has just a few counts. Written as DNA, the CDR3 is TGCGCCAGCAGCCAGGGGGGGCTAGCGGAGTACAATGAGCAGTTCTTC. Translated: CASSQGGLAEYNEQFF. The chain links TRBV5-1 to TRBJ2-1; D may correspond to TRBD1 or TRBD2 (7 bases each). Germline assignment: CDR1 SGHRS and CDR2 YFSETQ. V lost 4 bases to trimming and J lost 4 bases, with 18 bases between them. The CDR3 runs to 16 residues.

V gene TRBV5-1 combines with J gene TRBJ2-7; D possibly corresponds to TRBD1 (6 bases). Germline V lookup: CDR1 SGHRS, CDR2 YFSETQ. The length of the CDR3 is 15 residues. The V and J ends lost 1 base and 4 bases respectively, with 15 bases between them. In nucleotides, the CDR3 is TGCGCCAGCAGCTTGCAGACAGGTCTACAATACGAGCAGTACTTC. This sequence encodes CASSLQTGLQYEQYF.

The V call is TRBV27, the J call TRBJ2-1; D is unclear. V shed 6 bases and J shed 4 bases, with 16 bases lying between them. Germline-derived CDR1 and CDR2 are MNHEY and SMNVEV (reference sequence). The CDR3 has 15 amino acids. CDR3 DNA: TGTGCCAGCAGAACCCAGCCCGGCTCATACAATGAGCAGTTCTTC. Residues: CASRTQPGSYNEQFF.

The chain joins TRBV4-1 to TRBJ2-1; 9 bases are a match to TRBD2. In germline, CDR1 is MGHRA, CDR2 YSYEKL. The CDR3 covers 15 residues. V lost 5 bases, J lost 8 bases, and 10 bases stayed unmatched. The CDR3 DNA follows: TGCGCCAGCAGCTCGAATAGCGGGAGAGGCTATGAGCAGTTCTTC. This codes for CASSSNSGRGYEQFF.

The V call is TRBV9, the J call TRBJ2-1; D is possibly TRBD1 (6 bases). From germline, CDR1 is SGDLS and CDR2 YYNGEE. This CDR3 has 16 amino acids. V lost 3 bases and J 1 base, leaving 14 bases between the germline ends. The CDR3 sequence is CASSANTGKSYNEQFF. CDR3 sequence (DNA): TGTGCCAGCAGCGCAAATACAGGGAAGTCCTACAATGAGCAGTTCTTC.

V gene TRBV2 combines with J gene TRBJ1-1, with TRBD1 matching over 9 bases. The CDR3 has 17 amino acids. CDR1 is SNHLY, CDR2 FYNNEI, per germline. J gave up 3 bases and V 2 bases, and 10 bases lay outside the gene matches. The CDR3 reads CASSELGQGIRDTEAFF. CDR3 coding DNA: TGTGCCAGCAGTGAACTAGGACAGGGGATTCGAGACACTGAAGCTTTCTTT.

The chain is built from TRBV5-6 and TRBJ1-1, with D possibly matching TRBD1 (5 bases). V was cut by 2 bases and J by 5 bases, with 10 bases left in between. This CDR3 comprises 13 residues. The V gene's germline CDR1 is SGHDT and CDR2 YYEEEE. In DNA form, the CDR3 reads TGTGCCAGCAGCTTTGGGGGACCGACTGAAGCTTTCTTT. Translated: CASSFGGPTEAFF. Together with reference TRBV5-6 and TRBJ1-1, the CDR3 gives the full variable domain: DAGVTQSPTHLIKTRGQQVTLRCSPKSGHDTVSWYQQALGQGPQFIFQYYEEEERQRGNFPDRFSGHQFPNYSSELNVNALLLGDSALYLCASSFGGPTEAFFGQGTRLTVV.

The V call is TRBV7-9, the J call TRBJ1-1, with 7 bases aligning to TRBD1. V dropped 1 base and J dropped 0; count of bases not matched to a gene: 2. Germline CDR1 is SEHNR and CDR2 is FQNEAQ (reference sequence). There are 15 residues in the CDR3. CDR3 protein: CASSLDGTVNTEAFF. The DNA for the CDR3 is TGTGCCAGCAGCTTAGACGGGACAGTGAACACTGAAGCTTTCTTT. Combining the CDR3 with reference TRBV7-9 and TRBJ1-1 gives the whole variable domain DTGVSQNPRHKITKRGQNVTFRCDPISEHNRLYWYRQTLGQGPEFLTYFQNEAQLEKSRLLSDRFSAERPKGSFSTLEIQRTEQGDSAMYLCASSLDGTVNTEAFFGQGTRLTVV.

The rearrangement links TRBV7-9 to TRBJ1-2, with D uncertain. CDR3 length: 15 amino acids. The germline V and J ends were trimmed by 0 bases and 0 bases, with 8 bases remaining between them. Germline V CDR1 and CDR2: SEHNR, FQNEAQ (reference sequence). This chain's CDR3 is CASSLAPFSNYGYTF. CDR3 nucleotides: TGTGCCAGCAGCTTAGCCCCATTTTCTAACTATGGCTACACCTTC. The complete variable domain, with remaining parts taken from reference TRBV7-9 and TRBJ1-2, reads DTGVSQNPRHKITKRGQNVTFRCDPISEHNRLYWYRQTLGQGPEFLTYFQNEAQLEKSRLLSDRFSAERPKGSFSTLEIQRTEQGDSAMYLCASSLAPFSNYGYTFGSGTRLTVV.

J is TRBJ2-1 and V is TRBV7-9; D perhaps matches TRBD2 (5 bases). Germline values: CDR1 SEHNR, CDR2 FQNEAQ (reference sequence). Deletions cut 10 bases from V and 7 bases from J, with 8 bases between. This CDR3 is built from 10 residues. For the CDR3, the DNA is TGTGCCACAGAGGGTAATGAGCAGTTCTTC. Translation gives CATEGNEQFF.